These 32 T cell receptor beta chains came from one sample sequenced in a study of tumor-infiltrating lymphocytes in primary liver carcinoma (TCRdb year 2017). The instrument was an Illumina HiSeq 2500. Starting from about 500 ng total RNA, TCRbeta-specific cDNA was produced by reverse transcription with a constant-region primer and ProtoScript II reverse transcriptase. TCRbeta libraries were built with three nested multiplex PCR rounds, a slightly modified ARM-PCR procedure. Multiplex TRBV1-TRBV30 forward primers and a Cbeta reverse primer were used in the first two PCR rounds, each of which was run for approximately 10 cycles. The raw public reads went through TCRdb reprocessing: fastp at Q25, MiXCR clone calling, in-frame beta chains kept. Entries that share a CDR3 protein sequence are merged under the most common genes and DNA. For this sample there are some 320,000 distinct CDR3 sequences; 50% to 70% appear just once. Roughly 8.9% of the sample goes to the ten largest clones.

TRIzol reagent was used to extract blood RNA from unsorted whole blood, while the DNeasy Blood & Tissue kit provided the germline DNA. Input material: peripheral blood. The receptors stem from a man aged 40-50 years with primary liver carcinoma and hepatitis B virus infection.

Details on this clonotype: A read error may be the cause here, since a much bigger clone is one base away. The CDR3 reads CASSAQGSTSYEQYF. The CDR3 DNA reads TGTGCCAGCAGCGCGCAGGGCAGCACCTCCTACGAGCAGTACTTC. The chain has TRBV7-9 and TRBJ2-7; tentative D call: TRBD1 (5 bases). Trimming stripped 5 bases from V and 0 bases from J, with 14 bases between. This CDR3 spans 15 amino acids. The germline V gene encodes CDR1 SEHNR and CDR2 FQNEAQ (reference sequence).

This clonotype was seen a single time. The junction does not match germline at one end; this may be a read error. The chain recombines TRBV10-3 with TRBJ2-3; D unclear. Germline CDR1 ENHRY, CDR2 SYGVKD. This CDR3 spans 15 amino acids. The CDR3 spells CAISIDGRTTNTQYF. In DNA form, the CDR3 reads TGTGCCATCAGTATTGACGGTAGGACCACAAATACGCAGTATTTT.

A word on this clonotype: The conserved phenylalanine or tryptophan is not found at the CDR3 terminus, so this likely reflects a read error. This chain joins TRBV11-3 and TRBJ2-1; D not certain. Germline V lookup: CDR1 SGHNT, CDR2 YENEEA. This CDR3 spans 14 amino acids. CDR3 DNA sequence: TGTGCCAGCAGCTTATTTTGGCCACTCAATAAGCAGTTCATC. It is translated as CASSLFWPLNKQFI.

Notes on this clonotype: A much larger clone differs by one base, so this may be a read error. The chain's CDR3 is CARSTHGDKTYEQYF. In DNA, the CDR3 is TGTGCCAGGAGTACTCACGGGGACAAAACCTACGAGCAGTACTTC. This chain connects TRBV6-2 or TRBV6-3 to TRBJ2-7, with D possibly TRBD1 on 6 matching bases. The V and J ends lost 9 bases and 2 bases respectively, with 20 bases between them. This CDR3 spans 15 amino acids. The V gene's germline CDR1 is MNHEY and CDR2 SVGEGT.

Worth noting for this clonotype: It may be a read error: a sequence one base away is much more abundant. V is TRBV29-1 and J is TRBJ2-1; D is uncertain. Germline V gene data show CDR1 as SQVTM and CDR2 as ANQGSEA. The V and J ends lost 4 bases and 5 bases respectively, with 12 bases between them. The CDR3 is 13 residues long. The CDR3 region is CSVATTPNNEQFF. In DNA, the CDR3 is TGCAGCGTTGCAACTACGCCGAACAATGAGCAGTTCTTC.

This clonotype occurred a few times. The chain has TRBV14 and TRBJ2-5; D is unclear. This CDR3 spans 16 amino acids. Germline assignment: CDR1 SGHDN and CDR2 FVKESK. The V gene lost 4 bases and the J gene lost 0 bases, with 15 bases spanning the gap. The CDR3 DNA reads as TGTGCCAGCAGCCCTCTGACCGCTCGAGACCAAGAGACCCAGTACTTC. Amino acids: CASSPLTARDQETQYF.

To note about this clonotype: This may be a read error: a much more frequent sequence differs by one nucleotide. DNA for the CDR3: TGTGCCAGAAGCCAAGATCCCGGGGCCCGGGGGGTGCCCCTCCACTTT. It is translated as CARSQDPGARGVPLHF. The gene calls are TRBV4-2 and TRBJ1-6; TRBD1 is a possible D gene (5 bases). The germline CDR1 and CDR2 sequences are LGHNA and YNFKEQ. The CDR3 is 16 residues long.

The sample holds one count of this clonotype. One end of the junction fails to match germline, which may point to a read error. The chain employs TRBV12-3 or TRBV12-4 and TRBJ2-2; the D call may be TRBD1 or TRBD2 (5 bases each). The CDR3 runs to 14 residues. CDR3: CVSSRRRGGGELFF. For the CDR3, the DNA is TGTGTCAGCAGCCGGAGGCGTGGGGGCGGGGAGCTGTTTTTT.

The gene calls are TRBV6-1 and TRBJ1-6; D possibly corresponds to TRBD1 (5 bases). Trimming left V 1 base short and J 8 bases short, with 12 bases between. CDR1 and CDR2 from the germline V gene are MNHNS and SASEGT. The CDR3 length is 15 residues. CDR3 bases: TGTGCCAGCAGTGAAGTGGGGGGAGGGTATTCACCCCTCCACTTT. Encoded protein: CASSEVGGGYSPLHF.

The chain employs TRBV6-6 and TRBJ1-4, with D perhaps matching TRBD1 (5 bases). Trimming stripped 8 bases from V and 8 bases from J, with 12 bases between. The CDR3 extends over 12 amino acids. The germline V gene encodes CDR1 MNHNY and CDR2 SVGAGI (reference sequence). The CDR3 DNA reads TGTGCCAGCCGGTCCGGGGCCGAAAAACTGTTTTTT. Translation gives CASRSGAEKLFF.

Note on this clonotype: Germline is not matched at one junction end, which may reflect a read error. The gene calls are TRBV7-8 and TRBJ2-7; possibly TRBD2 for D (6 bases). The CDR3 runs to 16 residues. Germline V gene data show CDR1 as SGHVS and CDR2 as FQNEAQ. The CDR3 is CVSSLPGLTHPSERYF. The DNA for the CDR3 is TGTGTCAGCAGCTTGCCCGGACTAACTCACCCTTCCGAGCGGTACTTC.

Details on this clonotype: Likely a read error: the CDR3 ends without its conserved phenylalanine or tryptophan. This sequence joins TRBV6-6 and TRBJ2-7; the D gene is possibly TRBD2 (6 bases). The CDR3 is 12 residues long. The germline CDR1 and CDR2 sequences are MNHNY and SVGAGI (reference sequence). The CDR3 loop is CVSSYGGYEQYL. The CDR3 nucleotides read TGTGTCAGCAGTTACGGGGGCTACGAGCAGTACCTC.

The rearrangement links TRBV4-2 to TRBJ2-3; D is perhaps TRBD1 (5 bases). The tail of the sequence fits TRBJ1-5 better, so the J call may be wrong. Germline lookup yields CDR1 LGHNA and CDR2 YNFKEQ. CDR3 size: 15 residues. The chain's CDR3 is CASSPKAGLAYTQHF. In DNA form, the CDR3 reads TGTGCCAGCAGCCCTAAGGCGGGACTCGCATATACACAGCATTTT.

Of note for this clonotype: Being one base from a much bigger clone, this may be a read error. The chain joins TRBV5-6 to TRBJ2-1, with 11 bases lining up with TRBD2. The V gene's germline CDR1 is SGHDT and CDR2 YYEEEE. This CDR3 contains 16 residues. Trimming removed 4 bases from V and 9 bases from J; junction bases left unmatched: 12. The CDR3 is CASSVMTSGKEGEQFF. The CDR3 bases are TGTGCCAGCAGCGTTATGACTAGCGGGAAGGAGGGTGAGCAGTTCTTC.

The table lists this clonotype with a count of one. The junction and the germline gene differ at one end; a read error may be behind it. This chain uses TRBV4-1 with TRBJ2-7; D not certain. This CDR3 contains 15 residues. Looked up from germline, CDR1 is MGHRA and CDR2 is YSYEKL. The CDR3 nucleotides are TGCCCCAGCAGCCAAGGTGGCGGTACATCCTACGAGCAGTACTTC. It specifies CPSSQGGGTSYEQYF.

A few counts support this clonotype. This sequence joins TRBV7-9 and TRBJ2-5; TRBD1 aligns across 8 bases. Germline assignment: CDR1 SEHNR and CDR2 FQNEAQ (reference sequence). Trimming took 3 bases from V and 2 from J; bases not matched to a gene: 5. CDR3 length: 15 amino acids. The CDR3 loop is CASSFTGGPQETQYF. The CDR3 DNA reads TGTGCCAGCAGCTTTACAGGGGGGCCACAAGAGACCCAGTACTTC.

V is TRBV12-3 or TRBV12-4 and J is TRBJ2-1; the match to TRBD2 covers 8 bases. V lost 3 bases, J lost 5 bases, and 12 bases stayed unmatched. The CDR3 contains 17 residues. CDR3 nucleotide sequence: TGTGCCAGCAGTTTTAAGGTCGCGGGACTAGAAGACAATGAGCAGTTCTTC. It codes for CASSFKVAGLEDNEQFF.

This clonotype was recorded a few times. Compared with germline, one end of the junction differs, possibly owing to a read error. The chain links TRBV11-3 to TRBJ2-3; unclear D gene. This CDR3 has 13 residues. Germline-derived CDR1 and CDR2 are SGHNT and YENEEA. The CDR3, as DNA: TGTGCTAGCAACTTAGGAATCACAGATACGCAGTATTTT. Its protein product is CASNLGITDTQYF.

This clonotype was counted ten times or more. CDR3 protein: CASSQVLGGGRTDTQYF. CDR3 DNA: TGCGCCAGCAGCCAAGTTTTAGGGGGGGGGCGCACAGATACGCAGTATTTT. This sequence joins TRBV4-3 and TRBJ2-3; TRBD2 might be the D (7 bases). The CDR3 has 17 amino acids. Trimming removed 1 base from V and 1 base from J, with 15 bases in between. Looked up from germline, CDR1 is LGHNA and CDR2 is YSLEER.

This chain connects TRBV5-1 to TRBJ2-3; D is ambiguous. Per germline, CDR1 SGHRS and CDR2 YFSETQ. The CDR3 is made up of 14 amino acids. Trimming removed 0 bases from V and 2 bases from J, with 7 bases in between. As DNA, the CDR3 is TGCGCCAGCAGCTTGGGACGGCCCACAGATACGCAGTATTTT. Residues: CASSLGRPTDTQYF.

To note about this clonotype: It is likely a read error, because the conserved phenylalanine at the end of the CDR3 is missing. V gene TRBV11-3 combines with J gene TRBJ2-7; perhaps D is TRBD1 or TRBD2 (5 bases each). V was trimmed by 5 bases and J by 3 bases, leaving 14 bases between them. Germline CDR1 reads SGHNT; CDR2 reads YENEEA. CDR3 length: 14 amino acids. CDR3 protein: CASSPGEGDYEQYL. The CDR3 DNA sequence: TGTGCCAGCAGCCCCGGGGAAGGGGACTACGAGCAGTACTTA.

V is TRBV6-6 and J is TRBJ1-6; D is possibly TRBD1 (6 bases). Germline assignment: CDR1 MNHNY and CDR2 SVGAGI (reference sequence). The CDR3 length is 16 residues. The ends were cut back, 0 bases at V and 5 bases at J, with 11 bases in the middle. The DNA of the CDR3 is TGTGCCAGCAGTTACTCCTGGACAGCTAATAATTCACCCCTCCACTTT. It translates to CASSYSWTANNSPLHF.

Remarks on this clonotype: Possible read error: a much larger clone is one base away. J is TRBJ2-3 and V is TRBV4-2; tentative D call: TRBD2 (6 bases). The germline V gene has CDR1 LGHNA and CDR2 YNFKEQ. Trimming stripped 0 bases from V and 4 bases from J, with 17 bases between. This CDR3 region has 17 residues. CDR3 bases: TGTGCCAGCAGCCAAGATCCCGGCGGGATAAGGTCAGATACGCAGTATTTT. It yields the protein CASSQDPGGIRSDTQYF.

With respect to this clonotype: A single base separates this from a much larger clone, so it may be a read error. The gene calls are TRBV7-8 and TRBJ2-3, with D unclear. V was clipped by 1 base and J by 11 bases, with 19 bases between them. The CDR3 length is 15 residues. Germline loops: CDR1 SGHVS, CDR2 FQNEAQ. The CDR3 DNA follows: TGTGCCAGCAGCTTAGGTTTTGGGGTGTTGAATATGCAGTATTTT. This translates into CASSLGFGVLNMQYF.

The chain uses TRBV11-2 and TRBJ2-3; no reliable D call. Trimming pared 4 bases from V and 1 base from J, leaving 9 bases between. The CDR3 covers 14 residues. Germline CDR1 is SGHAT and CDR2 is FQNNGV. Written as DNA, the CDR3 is TGTGCCAGCAGCTCTTTCCCCGGCACAGATACGCAGTATTTT. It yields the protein CASSSFPGTDTQYF. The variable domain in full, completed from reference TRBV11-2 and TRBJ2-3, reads EAGVAQSPRYKIIEKRQSVAFWCNPISGHATLYWYQQILGQGPKLLIQFQNNGVVDDSQLPKDRFSAERLKGVDSTLKIQPAKLEDSAVYLCASSSFPGTDTQYFGPGTRLTVL.

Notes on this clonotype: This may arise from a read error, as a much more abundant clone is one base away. The DNA of the CDR3 is TGTGCCAGCAGTTACGATTGGGCAAATAACAATGAGCAGTTCTTC. Amino acids: CASSYDWANNNEQFF. This sequence joins TRBV6-5 and TRBJ2-1; D gene unclear. The V and J ends lost 2 bases and 5 bases respectively, with 13 bases between them. Germline lookup yields CDR1 MNHEY and CDR2 SVGAGI. The CDR3 covers 15 residues.

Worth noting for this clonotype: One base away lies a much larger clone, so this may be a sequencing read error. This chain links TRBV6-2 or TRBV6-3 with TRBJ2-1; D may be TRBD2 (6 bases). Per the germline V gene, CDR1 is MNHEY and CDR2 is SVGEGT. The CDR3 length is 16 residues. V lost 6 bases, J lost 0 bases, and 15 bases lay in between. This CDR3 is CASSRGAGNSYNEQFF. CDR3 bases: TGTGCCAGCAGCCGCGGGGCGGGGAACTCCTACAATGAGCAGTTCTTC.

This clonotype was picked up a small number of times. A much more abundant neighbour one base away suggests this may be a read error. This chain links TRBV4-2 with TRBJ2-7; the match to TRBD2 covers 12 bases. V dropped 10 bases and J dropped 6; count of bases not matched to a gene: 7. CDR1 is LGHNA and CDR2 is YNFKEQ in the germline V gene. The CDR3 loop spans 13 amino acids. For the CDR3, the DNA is TGTGCCAACAGGCTAGCGGGGGGGGGCGAGCAGTACTTC. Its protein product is CANRLAGGGEQYF.

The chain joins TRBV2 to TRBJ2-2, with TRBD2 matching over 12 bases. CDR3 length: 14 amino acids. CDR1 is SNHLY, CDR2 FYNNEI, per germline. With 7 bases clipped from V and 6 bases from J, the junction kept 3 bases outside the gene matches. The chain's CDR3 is CASTSSGRAGELFF. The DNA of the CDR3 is TGTGCCAGCACATCTAGCGGGAGGGCCGGGGAGCTGTTTTTT.

CDR3 in amino acids: CASSQPGTGKTEQYF. CDR3 DNA sequence: TGTGCCAGCAGCCAACCCGGGACAGGGAAAACCGAGCAGTACTTC. The V and J genes are TRBV7-8 and TRBJ2-7, with 9 bases matching TRBD1. Germline trimming cut 5 bases from V and 6 bases from J; bases unmatched to any gene: 11. Germline CDR1 and CDR2: SGHVS and FQNEAQ. The CDR3 contains 15 residues.

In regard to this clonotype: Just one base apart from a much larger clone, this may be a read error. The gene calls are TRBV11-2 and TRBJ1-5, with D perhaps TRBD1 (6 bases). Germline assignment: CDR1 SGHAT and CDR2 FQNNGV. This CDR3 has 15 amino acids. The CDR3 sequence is CAGSLTTGTGQPQHF. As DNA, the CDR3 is TGTGCCGGCAGCTTGACCACAGGGACGGGGCAGCCCCAGCATTTT.

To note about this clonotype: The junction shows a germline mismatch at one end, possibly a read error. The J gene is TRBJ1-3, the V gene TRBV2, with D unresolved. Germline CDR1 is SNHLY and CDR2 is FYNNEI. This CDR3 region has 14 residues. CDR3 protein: CASSEADGGNTIYF. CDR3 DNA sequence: TGTGCCAGCAGTGAAGCCGACGGCGGAAATACCATATATTTT.